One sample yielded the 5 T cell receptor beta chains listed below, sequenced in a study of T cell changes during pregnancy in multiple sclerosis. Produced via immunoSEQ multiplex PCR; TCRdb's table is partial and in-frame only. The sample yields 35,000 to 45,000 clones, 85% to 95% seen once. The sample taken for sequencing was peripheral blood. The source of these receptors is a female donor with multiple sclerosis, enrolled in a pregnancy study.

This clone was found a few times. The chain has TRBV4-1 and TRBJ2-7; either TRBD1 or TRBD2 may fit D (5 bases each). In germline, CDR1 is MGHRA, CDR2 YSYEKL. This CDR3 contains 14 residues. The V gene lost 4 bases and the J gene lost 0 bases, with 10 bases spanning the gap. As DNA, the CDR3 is TGCGCCAGCAGCCGGGACGGAAACTCCTACGAGCAGTACTTC. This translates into CASSRDGNSYEQYF.

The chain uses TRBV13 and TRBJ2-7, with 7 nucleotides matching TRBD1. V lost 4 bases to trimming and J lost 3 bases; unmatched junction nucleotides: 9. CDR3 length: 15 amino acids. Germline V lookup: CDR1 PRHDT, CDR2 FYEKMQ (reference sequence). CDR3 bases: TGTGCCAGCAGCTCTAAACGGACAGGACTCTACGAGCAGTACTTC. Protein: CASSSKRTGLYEQYF.

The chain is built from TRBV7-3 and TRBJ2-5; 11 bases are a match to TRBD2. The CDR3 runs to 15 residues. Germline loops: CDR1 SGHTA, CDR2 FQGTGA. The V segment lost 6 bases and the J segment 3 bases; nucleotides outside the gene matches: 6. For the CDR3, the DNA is TGTGCCAGCAGGTTTAGCGGGAGGGCCGAAGAGACCCAGTACTTC. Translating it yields CASRFSGRAEETQYF.

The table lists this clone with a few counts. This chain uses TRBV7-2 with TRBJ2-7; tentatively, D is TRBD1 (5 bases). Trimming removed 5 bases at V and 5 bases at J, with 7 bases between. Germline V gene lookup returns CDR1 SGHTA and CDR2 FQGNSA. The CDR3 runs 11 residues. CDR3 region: CASSGADEQYF. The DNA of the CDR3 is TGTGCCAGCAGCGGGGCCGACGAGCAGTACTTC.

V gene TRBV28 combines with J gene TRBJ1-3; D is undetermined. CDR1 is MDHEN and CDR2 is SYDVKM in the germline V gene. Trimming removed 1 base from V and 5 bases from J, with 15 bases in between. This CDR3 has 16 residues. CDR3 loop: CASSLYPKDERNTIYF. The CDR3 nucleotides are TGTGCCAGCAGTTTATACCCGAAAGATGAGCGAAACACCATATATTTT.